A selection of T cell receptor beta chains follows, all from one sample in a study of blood T cell repertoires in COVID-19. Here immunoSEQ multiplex PCR was the method, and the copy in TCRdb shows in-frame clones only, minus some. The sample yields 120,000 or so clones, 69% seen once. The sample comprised peripheral blood. The receptor set was obtained from a woman aged 70-85 years with acute or convalescent COVID-19. Both conserved end residues are part of each CDR3. Fields, in order: D gene, clone size, J gene, V gene, CDR3 DNA, CDR3 protein. The D gene is left open where the match is weak. A row's size may be missing; if present it is once, few, many or a size class.

d_call: -
clone_size: once
j_call: TRBJ1-1
v_call: TRBV3-1/TRBV3-2
cdr3_nt: TGTGCCAGCAGCCAAGGGTCGAGGAGGGACACTGAAGCTTTCTTT
cdr3_aa: CASSQGSRRDTEAFF

d_call: TRBD2
clone_size: -
j_call: TRBJ2-1
v_call: TRBV5-6
cdr3_nt: TGTGCCAGCAGCTCCATAAGGGTAGCGGGGGGGAAGGATGAGCAGTTCTTC
cdr3_aa: CASSSIRVAGGKDEQFF

d_call: -
clone_size: few
j_call: TRBJ2-1
v_call: TRBV25-1
cdr3_nt: TGTGCCAGCAGTGAACAGGGGGACTGGGGGAATGAGCAGTTCTTC
cdr3_aa: CASSEQGDWGNEQFF

d_call: -
clone_size: -
j_call: TRBJ1-1
v_call: TRBV27
cdr3_nt: TGTGCCAGCAGGGGGAGGGTGGCTGAAGCTTTCTTT
cdr3_aa: CASRGRVAEAFF

d_call: TRBD1
clone_size: once
j_call: TRBJ2-5
v_call: TRBV16
cdr3_nt: TGTGCCAGCAGCCAATCAACAGGGGGAATGGAGACCCAGTACTTC
cdr3_aa: CASSQSTGGMETQYF

d_call: TRBD1
clone_size: -
j_call: TRBJ2-7
v_call: TRBV27
cdr3_nt: TGTGCCAGCAGTAGGACAGGGGGGCGGCAGTACTTC
cdr3_aa: CASSRTGGRQYF

d_call: -
clone_size: -
j_call: TRBJ1-1
v_call: TRBV6-5
cdr3_nt: TGTGCCAGCAGCTCTGAACGGACAGCGAACACTGAAGCTTTCTTT
cdr3_aa: CASSSERTANTEAFF

d_call: TRBD2
clone_size: -
j_call: TRBJ2-7
v_call: TRBV6-2/TRBV6-3
cdr3_nt: TGTGCCAGCAGTTACTCGGGGGGGAACTACGAGCAGTACTTC
cdr3_aa: CASSYSGGNYEQYF

d_call: TRBD1
clone_size: -
j_call: TRBJ1-5
v_call: TRBV28
cdr3_nt: TGTGCCAGCAGAACCCTAGGACAGGCAAATCAGCCCCAGCATTTT
cdr3_aa: CASRTLGQANQPQHF

d_call: TRBD1
clone_size: -
j_call: TRBJ2-1
v_call: TRBV6-5
cdr3_nt: TGTGCCAGCAGTATTCGCGCCGGGACAGGGGAGTTCTTC
cdr3_aa: CASSIRAGTGEFF

d_call: -
clone_size: few
j_call: TRBJ2-7
v_call: TRBV18
cdr3_nt: TGTGCCAGCTCACCTGACAGCTACGAGCAGTACTTC
cdr3_aa: CASSPDSYEQYF

d_call: -
clone_size: -
j_call: TRBJ1-2
v_call: TRBV5-1
cdr3_nt: TGCGCCAGCAGCCAGGAAAACTATGGCTACACCTTC
cdr3_aa: CASSQENYGYTF

d_call: TRBD2
clone_size: -
j_call: TRBJ2-2
v_call: TRBV6-5
cdr3_nt: TGTGCCAGCAGAAGACTAGCGGGAGGGACCGGGGAGCTGTTTTTT
cdr3_aa: CASRRLAGGTGELFF

d_call: TRBD2
clone_size: -
j_call: TRBJ2-3
v_call: TRBV7-3
cdr3_nt: TGTGCCAGCAGCTTGTTTGGACTAGCTACAGATACGCAGTATTTT
cdr3_aa: CASSLFGLATDTQYF

d_call: -
clone_size: -
j_call: TRBJ2-7
v_call: TRBV18
cdr3_nt: TGTGCCAGCTCCGGGACTCGCAGCTACGAGCAGTACTTC
cdr3_aa: CASSGTRSYEQYF

d_call: TRBD2
clone_size: few
j_call: TRBJ2-3
v_call: TRBV3-1/TRBV3-2
cdr3_nt: TGTGCCAGCAGCCCTAGCGGGAGGGCCCCTGATACGCAGTATTTT
cdr3_aa: CASSPSGRAPDTQYF

d_call: TRBD1
clone_size: -
j_call: TRBJ1-5
v_call: TRBV19
cdr3_nt: TGTGCCAGTAGTGGACAGGGCGGCAATCAGCCCCAGCATTTT
cdr3_aa: CASSGQGGNQPQHF

d_call: TRBD2
clone_size: -
j_call: TRBJ2-1
v_call: TRBV2
cdr3_nt: TGTGCCAGCAGTCCTAGCGGGAGGGGAGGCAATGAGCAGTTCTTC
cdr3_aa: CASSPSGRGGNEQFF

d_call: TRBD1
clone_size: -
j_call: TRBJ2-3
v_call: TRBV4-1
cdr3_nt: TGCGCCAGCAGCCAAGGGGGACAGGGGTCCACAGATACGCAGTATTTT
cdr3_aa: CASSQGGQGSTDTQYF

d_call: -
clone_size: -
j_call: TRBJ1-2
v_call: TRBV28
cdr3_nt: TGTGCCAGCAGGACACCCGGGGGGGGCGATAGCTATGGCTACACCTTC
cdr3_aa: CASRTPGGGDSYGYTF

d_call: -
clone_size: -
j_call: TRBJ2-7
v_call: TRBV15
cdr3_nt: TGTGCCACCAGCAGAGAGGGCCCCGGGAGTATCAACGAGCAGTACTTC
cdr3_aa: CATSREGPGSINEQYF

d_call: -
clone_size: once
j_call: TRBJ1-5
v_call: TRBV21-1
cdr3_nt: TGTGCCAGCAGCAAATGGGCAGACCTTAGCAATCAGCCCCAGCATTTT
cdr3_aa: CASSKWADLSNQPQHF

d_call: TRBD1
clone_size: few
j_call: TRBJ2-2
v_call: TRBV5-1
cdr3_nt: TGCGCCAGCAGCTTAGGCAGGGGGCTGAACACCGGGGAGCTGTTTTTT
cdr3_aa: CASSLGRGLNTGELFF

d_call: TRBD1
clone_size: -
j_call: TRBJ2-7
v_call: TRBV6-6
cdr3_nt: TGTGCCAGCAGACTTCCGGACAGGGGTTTCAAGGAGCAGTACTTC
cdr3_aa: CASRLPDRGFKEQYF

d_call: -
clone_size: -
j_call: TRBJ2-1
v_call: TRBV19
cdr3_nt: TGTGCCAGTAAACAGGGCAGGGGAGTCTACAATGAGCAGTTCTTC
cdr3_aa: CASKQGRGVYNEQFF

d_call: -
clone_size: few
j_call: TRBJ1-3
v_call: TRBV29-1
cdr3_nt: TGCAGCGTTCTGAGGGCTACTGGAAACACCATATATTTT
cdr3_aa: CSVLRATGNTIYF

d_call: -
clone_size: -
j_call: TRBJ2-3
v_call: TRBV11-3
cdr3_nt: TGTGCCAGCAGCTCCGGGACACCAGATACGCAGTATTTT
cdr3_aa: CASSSGTPDTQYF

d_call: -
clone_size: -
j_call: TRBJ2-5
v_call: TRBV19
cdr3_nt: TGTGCCAGTAGACTCCGGGAGACCCAGTACTTC
cdr3_aa: CASRLRETQYF

d_call: TRBD2
clone_size: few
j_call: TRBJ2-5
v_call: TRBV9
cdr3_nt: TGTGCCAGCAGCGTAGGGAGTAGCGGGGCTGAGACCCAGTACTTC
cdr3_aa: CASSVGSSGAETQYF

d_call: TRBD1
clone_size: -
j_call: TRBJ1-5
v_call: TRBV7-2
cdr3_nt: TGTGCCAGCAGCTTAGGAGGGGGCCGCCTTCATCAGCCCCAGCATTTT
cdr3_aa: CASSLGGGRLHQPQHF

d_call: TRBD2
clone_size: -
j_call: TRBJ2-2
v_call: TRBV28
cdr3_nt: TGTGCCAGCAGTTGGCTCGGGGGGGCGGTTTCCGGGGAGCTGTTTTTT
cdr3_aa: CASSWLGGAVSGELFF

d_call: TRBD1
clone_size: -
j_call: TRBJ1-1
v_call: TRBV25-1
cdr3_nt: TGTGCCACTACTCGGACAGGGGGACTAATGGGAACGGACACTGAAGCTTTCTTT
cdr3_aa: CATTRTGGLMGTDTEAFF

d_call: -
clone_size: -
j_call: TRBJ1-2
v_call: TRBV2
cdr3_nt: TGTGCCAGCAGTATACGGGACACTACTAGGGCTGGCTACACCTTC
cdr3_aa: CASSIRDTTRAGYTF

d_call: -
clone_size: -
j_call: TRBJ1-6
v_call: TRBV5-6
cdr3_nt: TGTGCCAGCAGCTTGGGTGGGGGCGCATATAATTCACCCCTCCACTTT
cdr3_aa: CASSLGGGAYNSPLHF

d_call: -
clone_size: -
j_call: TRBJ1-2
v_call: TRBV11-2
cdr3_nt: TGTGCCACGGGGAGCTATGGCTACACCTTC
cdr3_aa: CATGSYGYTF

d_call: -
clone_size: -
j_call: TRBJ2-1
v_call: TRBV2
cdr3_nt: TGTGCCAGCAGTGAATCCCGTGAGCAGTTCTTC
cdr3_aa: CASSESREQFF

d_call: TRBD2
clone_size: -
j_call: TRBJ2-5
v_call: TRBV9
cdr3_nt: TGTGCCAGCAGCGAAGGGACTAGCGGGATGGGGGAGACCCAGTACTTC
cdr3_aa: CASSEGTSGMGETQYF

d_call: TRBD1
clone_size: few
j_call: TRBJ1-1
v_call: TRBV19
cdr3_nt: TGTGCCAGTAGTAGCGACAGGGCCGGGAACACTGAAGCTTTCTTT
cdr3_aa: CASSSDRAGNTEAFF

d_call: -
clone_size: few
j_call: TRBJ1-6
v_call: TRBV7-2
cdr3_nt: TGTGCCAGCAGCCCAAGAGCGCCCGGGGTCGGGAATTCACCCCTCCACTTT
cdr3_aa: CASSPRAPGVGNSPLHF

d_call: -
clone_size: -
j_call: TRBJ1-1
v_call: TRBV19
cdr3_nt: TGTGCCAGTAGTATAGGTATGAACACTGAAGCTTTCTTT
cdr3_aa: CASSIGMNTEAFF

d_call: TRBD1
clone_size: -
j_call: TRBJ1-5
v_call: TRBV6-5
cdr3_nt: TGTGCCAGCAGTACGCGGGACAGAATTAATCAGCCCCAGCATTTT
cdr3_aa: CASSTRDRINQPQHF

d_call: -
clone_size: -
j_call: TRBJ1-4
v_call: TRBV9
cdr3_nt: TGTGCCAGCAGCGTAGGTCAATCAACTAATGAAAAACTGTTTTTT
cdr3_aa: CASSVGQSTNEKLFF

d_call: TRBD1
clone_size: -
j_call: TRBJ2-3
v_call: TRBV5-8
cdr3_nt: TGTGCCAGCAGCTTGGGACAGGGAAGCTCGGTTTCGACAGATACGCAGTATTTT
cdr3_aa: CASSLGQGSSVSTDTQYF

d_call: -
clone_size: -
j_call: TRBJ2-3
v_call: TRBV6-5
cdr3_nt: TGTGCCAGCAGTTACGGAGGGTCCAGCACAGATACGCAGTATTTT
cdr3_aa: CASSYGGSSTDTQYF

d_call: -
clone_size: -
j_call: TRBJ2-1
v_call: TRBV10-1
cdr3_nt: TGCGCCAGCAGTGAGGGGCAGGGTGTTAACAATGAGCAGTTCTTC
cdr3_aa: CASSEGQGVNNEQFF

d_call: TRBD1
clone_size: -
j_call: TRBJ2-3
v_call: TRBV6-5
cdr3_nt: TGTGCCAGCAGGGACAGGGTCACAGATACGCAGTATTTT
cdr3_aa: CASRDRVTDTQYF

d_call: TRBD1
clone_size: many
j_call: TRBJ1-2
v_call: TRBV2
cdr3_nt: TGTGCCAGCAGGACAGGGGATGGCTACACCTTC
cdr3_aa: CASRTGDGYTF

d_call: TRBD2
clone_size: few
j_call: TRBJ2-7
v_call: TRBV6-5
cdr3_nt: TGTGCCAGCAGCCGACTAGCGGGAGGGTACGAGCAGTACTTC
cdr3_aa: CASSRLAGGYEQYF

d_call: -
clone_size: -
j_call: TRBJ2-1
v_call: TRBV29-1
cdr3_nt: TGCAGCGTTGGTGGCGGGGTAAGCTCCTACAATGAGCAGTTCTTC
cdr3_aa: CSVGGGVSSYNEQFF

d_call: -
clone_size: -
j_call: TRBJ1-4
v_call: TRBV28
cdr3_nt: TGTGCCAGCAGTTTATCCGCGGCGGGTGATCTGTTTTTT
cdr3_aa: CASSLSAAGDLFF

d_call: -
clone_size: once
j_call: TRBJ2-3
v_call: TRBV7-9
cdr3_nt: TGTGCCAGCAGCCAGGGGACGGTTAAGGCAGATACGCAGTATTTT
cdr3_aa: CASSQGTVKADTQYF

d_call: TRBD1
clone_size: -
j_call: TRBJ1-5
v_call: TRBV3-1/TRBV3-2
cdr3_nt: TGTGCCAGCAGCGAAAGACAGGGTAGCAATCAGCCCCAGCATTTT
cdr3_aa: CASSERQGSNQPQHF